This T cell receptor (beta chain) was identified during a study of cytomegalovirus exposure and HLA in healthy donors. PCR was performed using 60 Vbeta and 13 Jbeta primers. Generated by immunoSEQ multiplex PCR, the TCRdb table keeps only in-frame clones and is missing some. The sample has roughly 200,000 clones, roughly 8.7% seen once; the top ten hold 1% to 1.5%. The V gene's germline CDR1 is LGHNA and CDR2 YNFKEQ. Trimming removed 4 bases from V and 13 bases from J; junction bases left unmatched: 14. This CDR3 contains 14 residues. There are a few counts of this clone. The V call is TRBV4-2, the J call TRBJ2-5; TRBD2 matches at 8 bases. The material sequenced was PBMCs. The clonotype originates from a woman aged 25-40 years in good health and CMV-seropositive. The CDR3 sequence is CASSRRGVGTSMYF. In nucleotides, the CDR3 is TGTGCCAGCAGCCGCCGAGGGGTCGGGACTAGTATGTACTTC.